This T cell receptor (beta chain) was sequenced in a study of T cell changes during pregnancy in multiple sclerosis. Measured with immunoSEQ multiplex PCR; TCRdb has only the in-frame clones, and not every one. The repertoire includes 70,000 or so clones, about 92% of them detected once, and less than 2% sits in the top ten. The V gene end was trimmed by 2 bases and the J gene end by 0 bases; junction bases not matched to a gene: 12. The CDR3 spans 19 residues. The germline V gene has CDR1 MDHEN and CDR2 SYDVKM. The source of this sequence is a female donor in good health, enrolled as a control in a pregnancy study. The material sequenced was peripheral blood, taken in the third trimester of pregnancy. The J gene is TRBJ2-4, the V gene TRBV28, with TRBD2 matching over 8 bases. CDR3 sequence (DNA): TGTGCCAGCAGTTTAGATTCAGCGGGAGATCGAGCAGCCAAAAACATTCAGTACTTC. Its protein is CASSLDSAGDRAAKNIQYF. The full variable domain, its missing parts supplied by reference TRBV28 and TRBJ2-4, is DVKVTQSSRYLVKRTGEKVFLECVQDMDHENMFWYRQDPGLGLRLIYFSYDVKMKEKGDIPEGYSVSREKKERFSLILESASTNQTSMYLCASSLDSAGDRAAKNIQYFGAGTRLSVL.